This passage covers 19 T cell receptor beta chains from one sample sequenced in a study of T cells in women clearing cervical HPV infection. Libraries were prepared by immunoSEQ multiplex PCR; TCRdb keeps only in-frame clonotypes and omits some of them. The table for this sample gives approximately 37,000 clones. Material: blood buffy coat. These receptors originate from a woman between 18 and 70 years old with a cervical HPV16 infection that either progressed to CIN3+ or cleared (not recorded which).

Notes on this clone: The read halts 3 residues ahead of the CDR3 end, with the missing end drawn from the germline J gene. The chain couples TRBV6-2 or TRBV6-3 to TRBJ2-5; 7 bases are shared with TRBD1. V trimming: 6 bases; J trimming: 4 bases; junction bases outside the gene matches: 11. Looked up from germline, CDR1 is MNHEY and CDR2 is SVGEGT. The CDR3 loop spans 15 amino acids. CDR3 loop: CASSPPTGRGETQYF. Partial CDR3 DNA: TGTGCCAGCAGCCCCCCGACAGGGAGAGGAGAGACC.

On this clone itself: The read comes to an end 3 residues before the CDR3 does, leaving the germline J gene to fill in the end. The chain has TRBV20-1 and TRBJ2-1; 7 nucleotides match TRBD2. V was clipped by 6 bases and J by 5 bases; unmatched bases: 13. Germline CDR1 reads DFQATT; CDR2 reads SNEGSKA (reference sequence). This CDR3 has 15 residues. The CDR3 spells CSASVRASGNNEQFF. The covered CDR3 bases are TGCAGTGCATCGGTTAGAGCTAGCGGAAACAATGAG.

CDR3 DNA, as far as it was read: TGTGCCTGGAGTAGCGGGGGGCCCGAG. The encoded protein is CAWSSGGPE. The full CDR3 reads CAWSSGGPEQYF. The gene calls are TRBV30 and TRBJ2-7; 9 bases align to TRBD2. The read halts 3 residues ahead of the CDR3 end, with the missing end drawn from the germline J gene. Trimming took 2 bases from V and 6 from J; bases not matched to a gene: 2. The CDR3 totals 12 residues. Germline V CDR1 and CDR2: GTSNPN, SVGIG (reference sequence).

On this clone: The read terminates 3 residues before the CDR3 end, so the remaining end is supplied by the germline J gene. The chain carries TRBV2 and TRBJ2-1; 10 nucleotides match TRBD2. Germline assignment: CDR1 SNHLY and CDR2 FYNNEI. After removal of 8 bases from V and 4 bases from J, the junction contained 5 bases not matched to a gene. CDR3 length: 14 amino acids. CDR3 DNA (partial): TGTGCCAGCCTGAGACTAGCGGGTTACAATGAG. Amino acids: CASLRLAGYNE. The whole CDR3 reads CASLRLAGYNEQFF.

On this clone: Read data end 3 residues before the CDR3 end; the end is taken from the germline J gene. The chain recombines TRBV30 with TRBJ2-4, with D tentatively TRBD1 or TRBD2 (7 bases each). The CDR3 covers 12 residues. Germline V CDR1 and CDR2: GTSNPN, SVGIG (reference sequence). The sequenced part of the CDR3 DNA is TGTGCCTGGGGGGAGGGGGCAATTGGT. Translated: CAWGEGAIG. The entire CDR3 protein reads CAWGEGAIGQYF.

Remarks on this clone: The CDR3 is cut off 3 residues early in the read; its end comes from the germline J gene. This chain links TRBV5-4 with TRBJ2-5, with D maybe TRBD2 (5 bases). In germline, CDR1 is SGHNT, CDR2 YYREEE (reference sequence). The CDR3 consists of 11 residues. Trimming shortened V by 9 bases and J by 7 bases, and 13 bases separated the two germline ends. CDR3 bases read: TGTGCCACCCAGGAGGAAGGGACC. This translates into CATQEEGT. The whole CDR3 region reads CATQEEGTQYF.

About this clone itself: The read falls 3 residues short of the CDR3 end, and the missing part is taken from the germline J gene. This chain uses TRBV2 with TRBJ1-2; 9 bases match TRBD1. Germline lookup yields CDR1 SNHLY and CDR2 FYNNEI. The CDR3 loop spans 18 amino acids. The CDR3 bases that were read are TGTGCCAGCAGTGAAGGCGTCGGGACAGGGCAAAGGCTAAATGAC. It translates to CASSEGVGTGQRLND. The full CDR3 protein is CASSEGVGTGQRLNDYTF.

With regard to this clone: The observed sequence ends 3 residues before the CDR3 terminus, with the missing tail filled in from the germline J gene. The V and J genes are TRBV7-2 and TRBJ1-1, with D maybe TRBD1 (6 bases). CDR1 is SGHTA and CDR2 is FQGNSA in the germline V gene. The V end lost 3 bases, the J end lost 1 base, and 12 bases lay between the germline ends. The CDR3 has 15 amino acids. The CDR3 DNA, read in part, is TGTGCCAGCAGCTTGGGGGCCGACCGGAACACTGAA. Translating gives CASSLGADRNTE. The entire CDR3 protein is CASSLGADRNTEAFF.

A note on this clone: The CDR3 end is not reached by the read, which stops 3 residues before it; the germline J gene fills it in. The V gene is TRBV19, the J gene TRBJ1-2; D uncertain. The CDR3 is made up of 13 amino acids. Germline V CDR1 and CDR2: LNHDA, SQIVND (reference sequence). The CDR3 spells CASSRVASDTYTF. The sequenced CDR3 bases are TGTGCCAGTAGTAGAGTGGCCTCTGATACC.

Points on this clone: The read ends 3 residues early relative to the CDR3; the germline J gene fills the gap. This rearrangement joins TRBV19 to TRBJ2-5; D might be TRBD1 (6 bases). The length of the CDR3 is 15 residues. The germline gives CDR1 LNHDA, CDR2 SQIVND (reference sequence). V was trimmed by 5 bases and J by 1 base, leaving 14 bases between them. The CDR3 bases that were read are TGTGCCAGTAGTCCTCAGGGGACCCGCCAAGAGACC. It encodes CASSPQGTRQET. The whole CDR3 reads CASSPQGTRQETQYF.

On this clone: Read sequence stops 3 residues before the CDR3 end, and the germline J gene provides the missing end. This chain links TRBV18 with TRBJ1-1; unclear D gene. V lost 6 bases and J lost 1, with 12 bases in between. Germline CDR1 reads KGHSH; CDR2 reads LQKENI. The length of the CDR3 is 14 residues. CDR3 sequence: CASSLKEGNTEAFF. CDR3 DNA (partial): TGTGCCAGCTCCCTCAAAGAGGGGAACACTGAA.

The CDR3 bases that were read are TGCAGTGCATCTAGGGGACTAGCGGGAGGGCCAACCGAG. This translates into CSASRGLAGGPTE. The full CDR3 protein is CSASRGLAGGPTEQYF. The chain uses TRBV20-1 and TRBJ2-7, with TRBD2 identical over 16 bases. The CDR3 extends 3 residues past the end of the read, so its final part is completed from the germline J gene. Trimming took 6 bases from V and 6 from J; bases not matched to a gene: 11. The germline gives CDR1 DFQATT, CDR2 SNEGSKA (reference sequence). There are 16 residues in the CDR3.

Regarding this clone: The missing CDR3 end, 3 residues past where the read stops, is filled in from the germline J gene. The V and J genes are TRBV14 and TRBJ2-7; 7 bases fit TRBD2. In germline, CDR1 is SGHDN, CDR2 FVKESK. V shed 4 bases, J shed 6 bases, and the junction held 9 bases outside the gene matches. The CDR3 consists of 14 residues. The CDR3 sequence is CASSLPGGGSEQYF. The CDR3 DNA, read in part, is TGTGCCAGCAGCCTCCCAGGTGGCGGGAGCGAG. Using reference TRBV14 and TRBJ2-7 for the parts outside the CDR3, the full variable domain is EAGVTQFPSHSVIEKGQTVTLRCDPISGHDNLYWYRRVMGKEIKFLLHFVKESKQDESGMPNNRFLAERTGGTYSTLKVQPAELEDSGVYFCASSLPGGGSEQYFGPGTRLTVT.

With regard to this clone: From the germline J gene comes the end of the CDR3, since the read stops 3 residues before it. J is TRBJ2-7 and V is TRBV4-1, with 9 bases identical to TRBD2. The trim removed 0 bases at V and 2 bases at J, leaving 11 bases unmatched. This CDR3 has 18 residues. Germline loops: CDR1 MGHRA, CDR2 YSYEKL. The CDR3 bases that were read are TGCGCCAGCAGCCAAGATACGGCGGGAGGGCACCTTACCTACGAG. This sequence encodes CASSQDTAGGHLTYE. The whole CDR3 region reads CASSQDTAGGHLTYEQYF.

A remark on this clone: The sequenced fragment ends 3 residues before the CDR3 boundary, so the rest is inferred from the germline J gene. The gene calls are TRBV18 and TRBJ2-6, with no clear D. Germline loops: CDR1 KGHSH, CDR2 LQKENI. CDR3 size: 14 residues. Between the trimmed V and J ends, which lost 3 bases and 1 base, there was a span of 4 bases. CDR3 DNA, as far as it was read: TGTGCCAGCTCACCGCAGTCTGGGGCCAACGTC. Translating gives CASSPQSGANV. From start to end, the CDR3 is CASSPQSGANVLTF.

With respect to this clone: With the read ending 3 residues before the CDR3 end, the germline J gene is used to fill in that end. V gene TRBV5-1 combines with J gene TRBJ2-7; 7 bases are a match to TRBD2. Germline CDR1 reads SGHRS; CDR2 reads YFSETQ. V shed 0 bases and J 5 bases; nucleotides not matched to a gene: 8. The CDR3 runs to 15 residues. The CDR3 spells CASSLGNPGLNEQYF. CDR3 DNA, as far as it was read: TGCGCCAGCAGCTTGGGGAATCCGGGACTAAACGAG. Combining the CDR3 with reference TRBV5-1 and TRBJ2-7 gives the whole variable domain KAGVTQTPRYLIKTRGQQVTLSCSPISGHRSVSWYQQTPGQGLQFLFEYFSETQRNKGNFPGRFSGRQFSNSRSEMNVSTLELGDSALYLCASSLGNPGLNEQYFGPGTRLTVT.

Comments on this clone: The read is 3 residues too short to cover the CDR3 end, so that end is filled in from the germline J gene. The chain is built from TRBV7-8 and TRBJ2-1; 13 positions agree with TRBD2. The ends lost 1 base at V and 5 bases at J; junction bases unmatched: 5. Germline CDR1 reads SGHVS; CDR2 reads FQNEAQ. The CDR3 consists of 17 residues. The sequenced part of the CDR3 DNA is TGTGCCAGCAGCTTAGGGACTAGCGGGAGTGGAAACAATGAG. Translating gives CASSLGTSGSGNNE. The CDR3 reads in full as CASSLGTSGSGNNEQFF.

Of note for this clone: The read ends 3 residues before the CDR3 terminus; that terminus is restored from the germline J gene. The chain links TRBV5-6 to TRBJ1-4, with 7 bases identical to TRBD1. J was trimmed by 1 base and V by 4 bases; bases with no gene match: 4. Germline CDR1 is SGHDT and CDR2 is YYEEEE. The CDR3 covers 15 residues. The covered CDR3 bases are TGTGCCAGCAGCCGGGACAGAGGAACTAATGAAAAA. Amino acid sequence: CASSRDRGTNEK. The entire CDR3 reads CASSRDRGTNEKLFF. Full variable domain (outside the CDR3, taken from reference TRBV5-6 and TRBJ1-4): DAGVTQSPTHLIKTRGQQVTLRCSPKSGHDTVSWYQQALGQGPQFIFQYYEEEERQRGNFPDRFSGHQFPNYSSELNVNALLLGDSALYLCASSRDRGTNEKLFFGSGTQLSVL.

Comment on this clone: The read ends 3 residues shy of where the CDR3 ends; the end is completed using the germline J gene. The J gene is TRBJ2-2, the V gene TRBV20-1; 10 bases map to TRBD2. The junction had 8 bases not matched to a gene; V was cut back by 1 base and J by 3 bases. The CDR3 has 17 residues. Germline assignment: CDR1 DFQATT and CDR2 SNEGSKA (reference sequence). CDR3 in amino acids: CSARGLIAGGHTGELFF. The CDR3 bases that were read are TGCAGTGCTAGAGGTCTCATAGCGGGAGGCCACACCGGGGAG.